This T cell receptor (beta chain) was retrieved from a study of blood T cell repertoires in COVID-19. Sequenced by immunoSEQ multiplex PCR; TCRdb stores in-frame clones only, minus some. The sample has 150,000 or so clones; about nine tenths are singletons. Material: PBMCs or T cells enriched from blood (not recorded which). The TCR was taken from a woman aged 40 to 55 who had been exposed to COVID-19.

CDR3 in amino acids: CASVTGGARDQYF. The CDR3 DNA follows: TGTGCCAGCGTGACGGGGGGGGCGAGAGACCAGTACTTC. The J gene is TRBJ2-5, the V gene TRBV28; TRBD2 matches at 8 bases. CDR3 length: 13 amino acids. The germline V gene has CDR1 MDHEN and CDR2 SYDVKM. Trimming removed 8 bases from V and 10 bases from J; junction bases left unmatched: 12.